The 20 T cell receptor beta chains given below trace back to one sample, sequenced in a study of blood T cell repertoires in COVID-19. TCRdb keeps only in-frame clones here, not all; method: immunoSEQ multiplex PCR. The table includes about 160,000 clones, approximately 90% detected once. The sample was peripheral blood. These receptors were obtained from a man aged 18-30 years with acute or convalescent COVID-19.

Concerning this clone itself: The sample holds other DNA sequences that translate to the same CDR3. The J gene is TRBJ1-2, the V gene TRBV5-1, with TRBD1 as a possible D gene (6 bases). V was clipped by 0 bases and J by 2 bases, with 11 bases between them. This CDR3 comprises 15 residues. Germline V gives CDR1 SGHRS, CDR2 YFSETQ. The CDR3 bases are TGCGCCAGCAGCTTGGTTTTAGGACAGAACTATGGCTACACCTTC. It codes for CASSLVLGQNYGYTF.

CDR3 sequence reads: CASGFNRSNYGYTF. The CDR3 DNA reads TGTGCTAGTGGTTTCAACAGGTCTAACTATGGCTACACCTTC. The rearrangement uses TRBV12-5 and TRBJ1-2, with D tentatively TRBD1 (5 bases). V was trimmed by 3 bases and J by 0 bases, leaving 8 bases between them. CDR3 length: 14 amino acids. CDR1 LGHNT and CDR2 FRNRAP come from the germline V gene.

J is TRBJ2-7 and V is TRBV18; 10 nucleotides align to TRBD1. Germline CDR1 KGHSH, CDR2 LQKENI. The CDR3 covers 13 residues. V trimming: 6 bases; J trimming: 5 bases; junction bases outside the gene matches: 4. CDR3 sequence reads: CASSAGTGDEQYF. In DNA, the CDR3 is TGTGCCAGCTCGGCCGGGACAGGGGACGAGCAGTACTTC.

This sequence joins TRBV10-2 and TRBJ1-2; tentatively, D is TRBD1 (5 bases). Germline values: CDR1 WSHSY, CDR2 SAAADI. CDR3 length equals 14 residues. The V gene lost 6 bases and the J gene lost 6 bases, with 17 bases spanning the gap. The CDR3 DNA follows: TGCGCCAGCAGCTTAACAGGAGGGATGGATGGCTACACCTTC. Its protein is CASSLTGGMDGYTF.

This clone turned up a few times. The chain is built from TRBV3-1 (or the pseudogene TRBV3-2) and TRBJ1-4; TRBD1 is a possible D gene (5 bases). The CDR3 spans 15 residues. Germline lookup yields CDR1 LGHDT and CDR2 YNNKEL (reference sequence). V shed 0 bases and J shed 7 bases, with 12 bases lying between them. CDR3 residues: CASSQDRGIGEKLFF. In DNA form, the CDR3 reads TGTGCCAGCAGCCAAGATAGGGGAATTGGTGAAAAACTGTTTTTT.

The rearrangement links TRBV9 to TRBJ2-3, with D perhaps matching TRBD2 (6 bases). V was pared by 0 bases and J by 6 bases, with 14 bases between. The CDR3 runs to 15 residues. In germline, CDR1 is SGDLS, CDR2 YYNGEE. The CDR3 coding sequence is TGTGCCAGCAGCGTAGTGGGCGGGGCGGGGGATACGCAGTATTTT. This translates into CASSVVGGAGDTQYF.

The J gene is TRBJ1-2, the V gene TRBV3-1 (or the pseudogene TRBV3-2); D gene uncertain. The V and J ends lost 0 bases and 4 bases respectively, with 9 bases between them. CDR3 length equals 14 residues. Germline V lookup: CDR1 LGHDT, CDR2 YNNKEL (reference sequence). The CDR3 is CASSQEERLYGYTF. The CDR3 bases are TGTGCCAGCAGCCAAGAGGAAAGACTCTATGGCTACACCTTC.

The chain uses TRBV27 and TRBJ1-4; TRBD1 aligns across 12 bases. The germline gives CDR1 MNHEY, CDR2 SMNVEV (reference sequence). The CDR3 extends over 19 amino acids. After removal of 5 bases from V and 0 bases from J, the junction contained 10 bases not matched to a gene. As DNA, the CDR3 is TGTGCCAGCAGTCCTACAGGGACAGGGGGCAGGGCAACTAATGAAAAACTGTTTTTT. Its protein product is CASSPTGTGGRATNEKLFF.

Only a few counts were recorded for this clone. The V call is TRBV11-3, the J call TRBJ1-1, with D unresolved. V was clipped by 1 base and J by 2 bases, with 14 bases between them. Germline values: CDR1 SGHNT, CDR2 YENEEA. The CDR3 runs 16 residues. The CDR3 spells CASSLGVDSLNTEAFF. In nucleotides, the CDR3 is TGTGCCAGCAGCTTAGGGGTGGACTCTCTTAACACTGAAGCTTTCTTT.

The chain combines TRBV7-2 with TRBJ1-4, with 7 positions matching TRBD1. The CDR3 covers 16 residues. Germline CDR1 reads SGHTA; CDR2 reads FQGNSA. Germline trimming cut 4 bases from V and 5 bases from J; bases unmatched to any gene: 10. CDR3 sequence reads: CASSSSRTGKNEKLFF. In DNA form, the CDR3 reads TGTGCCAGCAGCTCGTCCCGGACAGGAAAGAATGAAAAACTGTTTTTT.

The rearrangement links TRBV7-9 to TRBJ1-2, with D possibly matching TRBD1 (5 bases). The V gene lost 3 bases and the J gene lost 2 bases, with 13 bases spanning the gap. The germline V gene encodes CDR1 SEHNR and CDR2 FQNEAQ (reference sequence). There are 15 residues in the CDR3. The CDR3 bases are TGTGCCAGCAGCTTCGGACGGGACTCGAACTATGGCTACACCTTC. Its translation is CASSFGRDSNYGYTF.

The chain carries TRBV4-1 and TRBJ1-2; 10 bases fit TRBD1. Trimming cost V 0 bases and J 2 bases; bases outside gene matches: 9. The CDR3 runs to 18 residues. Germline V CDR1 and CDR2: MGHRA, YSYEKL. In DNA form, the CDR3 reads TGCGCCAGCAGCCAAGAGAAGCCTGGGACAGGGGTAAACTATGGCTACACCTTC. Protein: CASSQEKPGTGVNYGYTF.

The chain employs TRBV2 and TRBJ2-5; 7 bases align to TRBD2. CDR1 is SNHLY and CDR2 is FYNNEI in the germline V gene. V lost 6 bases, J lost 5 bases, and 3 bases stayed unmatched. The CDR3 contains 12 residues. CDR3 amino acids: CASRSGEETQYF. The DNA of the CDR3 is TGTGCCAGCAGAAGCGGGGAGGAGACCCAGTACTTC. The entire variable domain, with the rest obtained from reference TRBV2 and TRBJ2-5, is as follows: EPEVTQTPSHQVTQMGQEVILRCVPISNHLYFYWYRQILGQKVEFLVSFYNNEISEKSEIFDDQFSVERPDGSNFTLKIRSTKLEDSAMYFCASRSGEETQYFGPGTRLLVL.

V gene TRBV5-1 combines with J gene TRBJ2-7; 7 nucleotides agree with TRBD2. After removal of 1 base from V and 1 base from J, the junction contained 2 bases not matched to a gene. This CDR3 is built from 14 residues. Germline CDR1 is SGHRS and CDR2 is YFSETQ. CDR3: CASSLTSESYEQYF. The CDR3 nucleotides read TGCGCCAGCAGCTTGACTAGCGAATCCTACGAGCAGTACTTC.

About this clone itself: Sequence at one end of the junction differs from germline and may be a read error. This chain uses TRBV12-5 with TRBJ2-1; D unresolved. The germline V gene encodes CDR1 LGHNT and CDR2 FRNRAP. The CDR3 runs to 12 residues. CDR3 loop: CASGSSTGPQFF. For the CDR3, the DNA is TGTGCTAGCGGTTCCTCCACGGGTCCCCAGTTCTTC.

The CDR3 nucleotides read TGTGCCAGCAGCTCCCGGGTAGGATCGAACACTGAAGCTTTCTTT. Its protein product is CASSSRVGSNTEAFF. This chain connects TRBV7-8 to TRBJ1-1; D gene uncertain. Germline V CDR1 and CDR2: SGHVS, FQNEAQ. The CDR3 is 15 amino acids. Trimming removed 4 bases at V and 1 base at J, with 13 bases between. Combining the CDR3 with reference TRBV7-8 and TRBJ1-1 gives the whole variable domain GAGVSQSPRYKVAKRGQDVALRCDPISGHVSLFWYQQALGQGPEFLTYFQNEAQLDKSGLPSDRFFAERPEGSVSTLKIQRTQQEDSAVYLCASSSRVGSNTEAFFGQGTRLTVV.

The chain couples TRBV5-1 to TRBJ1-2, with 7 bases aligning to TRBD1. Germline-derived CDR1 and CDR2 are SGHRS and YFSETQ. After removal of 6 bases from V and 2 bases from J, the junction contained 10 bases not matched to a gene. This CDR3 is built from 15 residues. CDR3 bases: TGCGCCAGCACCGTGCCGGGGACAGAGAACTATGGCTACACCTTC. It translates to CASTVPGTENYGYTF. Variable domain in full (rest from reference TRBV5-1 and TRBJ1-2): KAGVTQTPRYLIKTRGQQVTLSCSPISGHRSVSWYQQTPGQGLQFLFEYFSETQRNKGNFPGRFSGRQFSNSRSEMNVSTLELGDSALYLCASTVPGTENYGYTFGSGTRLTVV.

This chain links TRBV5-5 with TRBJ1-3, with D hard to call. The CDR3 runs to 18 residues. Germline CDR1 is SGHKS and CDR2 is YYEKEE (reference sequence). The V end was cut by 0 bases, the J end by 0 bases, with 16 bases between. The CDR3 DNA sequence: TGTGCCAGCAGCTTGGATCCCGTCCCAGGCTACTCTGGAAACACCATATATTTT. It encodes CASSLDPVPGYSGNTIYF.

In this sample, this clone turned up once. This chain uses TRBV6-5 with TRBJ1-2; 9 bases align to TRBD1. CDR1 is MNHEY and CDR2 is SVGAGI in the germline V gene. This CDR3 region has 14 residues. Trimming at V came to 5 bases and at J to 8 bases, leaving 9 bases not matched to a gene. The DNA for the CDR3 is TGTGCCAGCAGTAATCCGGGACAGGGAAAAGGCTACACCTTC. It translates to CASSNPGQGKGYTF.

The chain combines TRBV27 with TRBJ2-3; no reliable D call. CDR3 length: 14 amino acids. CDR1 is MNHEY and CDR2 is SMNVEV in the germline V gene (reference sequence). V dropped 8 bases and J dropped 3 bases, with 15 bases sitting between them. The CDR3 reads CASASGLGTDTQYF. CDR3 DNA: TGTGCCAGCGCGAGTGGTCTTGGTACAGATACGCAGTATTTT.